This T cell receptor beta chain was found in a study of T cell responses to AZD1222 COVID-19 vaccine. The study, taken as a whole, reports: Most donors were white British and more were female, and clonal diversity was possibly underestimated. The study found vaccine-associated CD4 TCRs spanning spike, dominant at 160-218 and 743-854.

With V trimmed by 4 bases and J by 2 bases, 7 bases remained unmatched. Per germline, CDR1 SGHTA and CDR2 FQGTGA. The CDR3 covers 15 residues. A note on this clone: Its antigen remains unidentified.

Data came from immunoSEQ multiplex PCR; TCRdb stores just in-frame clones and leaves some out. Seen here are 120,000 to 150,000 clones, around 88% observed once, and the top ten hold about 3.2%. The source was peripheral blood, collected on day 0 of MenACWY control vaccination. The TCR originated in an adult in good health. This chain joins TRBV7-3 and TRBJ1-1, with TRBD1 matching 7 bases. CDR3 amino acids: CASSWTGTANTEAFF. The CDR3 bases are TGTGCCAGCAGCTGGACCGGGACAGCAAACACTGAAGCTTTCTTT.